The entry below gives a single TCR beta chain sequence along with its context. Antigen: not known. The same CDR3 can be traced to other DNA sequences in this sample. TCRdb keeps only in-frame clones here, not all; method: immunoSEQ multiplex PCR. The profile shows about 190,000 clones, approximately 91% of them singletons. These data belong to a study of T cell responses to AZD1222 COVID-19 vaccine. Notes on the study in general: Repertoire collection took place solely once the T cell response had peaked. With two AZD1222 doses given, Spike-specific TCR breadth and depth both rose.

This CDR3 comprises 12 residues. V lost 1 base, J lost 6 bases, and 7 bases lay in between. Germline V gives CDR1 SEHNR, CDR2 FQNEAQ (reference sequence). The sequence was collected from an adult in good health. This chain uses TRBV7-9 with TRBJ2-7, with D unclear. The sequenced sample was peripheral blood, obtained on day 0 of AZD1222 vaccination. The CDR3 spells CASSLGVGEQYF. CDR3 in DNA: TGTGCCAGCAGCTTAGGGGTTGGCGAGCAGTACTTC. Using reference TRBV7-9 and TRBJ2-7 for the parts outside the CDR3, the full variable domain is DTGVSQNPRHKITKRGQNVTFRCDPISEHNRLYWYRQTLGQGPEFLTYFQNEAQLEKSRLLSDRFSAERPKGSFSTLEIQRTEQGDSAMYLCASSLGVGEQYFGPGTRLTVT.